The 15 T cell receptor beta chains below were found in one sample sequenced in a study of OX40 agonist ivuxolimab in advanced cancers. Sequencing used immunoSEQ multiplex PCR; TCRdb keeps in-frame clones, though not all of them. The sample lists fewer than 85,000 clones; approximately 82% were seen once. Here the sequenced sample was CD4+ or CD8+ T cells sorted from blood, taken in a trial of the OX40 agonist ivuxolimab. These receptors came from an adult with an advanced solid tumor such as melanoma, head and neck, liver or kidney cancer.

The chain recombines TRBV2 with TRBJ2-3; 8 bases fit TRBD2. The CDR3 sequence is 15 residues long. V shed 4 bases and J 6 bases; nucleotides not matched to a gene: 9. CDR1 is SNHLY and CDR2 is FYNNEI in the germline V gene. This CDR3 is CASSAGRGAYDTQYF. CDR3 coding DNA: TGTGCCAGCAGTGCGGGGCGGGGGGCTTATGATACGCAGTATTTT.

V gene TRBV13 combines with J gene TRBJ2-3; unclear D gene. The CDR3 has 12 residues. The V gene's germline CDR1 is PRHDT and CDR2 FYEKMQ (reference sequence). V lost 3 bases to trimming and J lost 5 bases, with 6 bases between them. The CDR3 sequence: CASSLYGDTQYF. CDR3 nucleotide sequence: TGTGCCAGCAGCTTGTACGGAGATACGCAGTATTTT.

V and J are TRBV28 and TRBJ1-5, with 10 nucleotides matching TRBD1. The J segment lost 11 bases and the V segment lost 5 bases, leaving 18 bases of the junction unmatched. The CDR3 spans 17 residues. Germline CDR1 MDHEN, CDR2 SYDVKM. Written as DNA, the CDR3 is TGTGCCAGCAGTCCGGACCCGGGACAGGGGACGGAGAGGACCCAGCATTTT. It translates to CASSPDPGQGTERTQHF.

V usage is TRBV28 and J usage is TRBJ2-7; D is unresolved. Between the trimmed V and J ends, which lost 6 bases and 2 bases, there was a span of 17 bases. Germline lookup yields CDR1 MDHEN and CDR2 SYDVKM. The CDR3 spans 15 residues. Here the CDR3 reads CASRERGGATYEQYF. CDR3 sequence (DNA): TGTGCCAGCAGAGAGAGAGGCGGAGCGACCTACGAGCAGTACTTC.

This chain links TRBV6-1 with TRBJ2-1, with D tentatively TRBD1 (6 bases). The CDR3 is 12 amino acids. The germline gives CDR1 MNHNS, CDR2 SASEGT. V was shortened by 6 bases and J by 7 bases, with 10 bases between the two germline ends. In DNA form, the CDR3 reads TGTGCCAGCAGCCTACAGGGAAATGAGCAGTTCTTC. Amino acid sequence: CASSLQGNEQFF.

The genes are TRBV2 and TRBJ2-2; 9 positions agree with TRBD2. CDR1 and CDR2 (germline): SNHLY, FYNNEI. The length of the CDR3 is 15 residues. Trimming cost V 8 bases and J 4 bases; bases outside gene matches: 8. As DNA, the CDR3 is TGTGCCAGCGGGAGGGCTAGCGGGGCCACCGGGGAGCTGTTTTTT. Amino acid sequence: CASGRASGATGELFF.

The genes are TRBV2 and TRBJ1-1; D might be TRBD1 (6 bases). The CDR3 is 13 amino acids. V was pared by 7 bases and J by 3 bases, with 12 bases between. CDR1 SNHLY and CDR2 FYNNEI come from the germline V gene. CDR3 in DNA: TGTGCCAGCAACCAGAAGGGGGACACTGAAGCTTTCTTT. This encodes CASNQKGDTEAFF. The whole variable domain, remainder taken from reference TRBV2 and TRBJ1-1, is EPEVTQTPSHQVTQMGQEVILRCVPISNHLYFYWYRQILGQKVEFLVSFYNNEISEKSEIFDDQFSVERPDGSNFTLKIRSTKLEDSAMYFCASNQKGDTEAFFGQGTRLTVV.

This chain connects TRBV6-5 to TRBJ1-1, with TRBD1 matching 7 bases. CDR3 length: 15 residues. After removal of 5 bases from V and 5 bases from J, the junction contained 11 bases not matched to a gene. From germline, CDR1 is MNHEY and CDR2 SVGAGI. This chain's CDR3 is CASSPGTAQGTEAFF. The CDR3 DNA reads as TGTGCCAGCAGTCCCGGGACAGCCCAGGGGACTGAAGCTTTCTTT.

J is TRBJ1-1 and V is TRBV18; possible D gene TRBD1, 5 bases. CDR1 is KGHSH, CDR2 LQKENI, per germline. V was clipped by 2 bases and J by 1 base, with 11 bases between them. This CDR3 is 15 amino acids long. CDR3 residues: CASSPALGQNTEAFF. The CDR3 DNA reads as TGTGCCAGCTCACCAGCCCTTGGACAGAACACTGAAGCTTTCTTT.

The chain has TRBV10-3 and TRBJ2-2, with D maybe TRBD2 (5 bases). V lost 11 bases, J lost 4 bases, and 11 bases lay in between. The CDR3 has 12 amino acids. Germline CDR1 is ENHRY and CDR2 is SYGVKD. The CDR3 loop is CASARGTGELFF. Here the CDR3 DNA reads TGTGCCTCGGCTCGGGGCACCGGGGAGCTGTTTTTT.

The chain couples TRBV5-6 to TRBJ1-5; TRBD1 matches at 7 bases. J lost 9 bases, V lost 4 bases, and 10 bases had no gene match. CDR1 SGHDT and CDR2 YYEEEE come from the germline V gene. The length of the CDR3 is 14 residues. This chain's CDR3 is CASSVYQGVRPQHF. The CDR3 nucleotides are TGTGCCAGCAGCGTCTACCAGGGGGTCAGGCCCCAGCATTTT.

The CDR3, as DNA: TGTGCCAGCAGCTTAAGCCTGGTGGGGAATCAGCCCCAGCATTTT. Translating gives CASSLSLVGNQPQHF. This chain uses TRBV7-8 with TRBJ1-5; the D is unclear. Germline V CDR1 and CDR2: SGHVS, FQNEAQ. Trimming took off 2 bases at V and 4 bases at J, with 12 bases between the two ends. There are 15 residues in the CDR3.

The chain combines TRBV19 with TRBJ2-1; 9 bases are a match to TRBD2. V shed 3 bases and J 4 bases; nucleotides not matched to a gene: 4. The CDR3 sequence is 15 residues long. CDR1 and CDR2 (germline): LNHDA, SQIVND (reference sequence). The CDR3 loop reads CASSIQLAGYNEQFF. The CDR3 bases are TGTGCCAGTAGTATCCAACTAGCGGGTTACAATGAGCAGTTCTTC.

This clone was seen just once. The chain couples TRBV18 to TRBJ1-1; D might be TRBD1 (5 bases). V lost 2 bases, J lost 3 bases, and 10 bases lay in between. Germline values: CDR1 KGHSH, CDR2 LQKENI. This CDR3 spans 14 amino acids. CDR3 coding DNA: TGTGCCAGCTCACCAGCGGGGGGAGACACTGAAGCTTTCTTT. It translates to CASSPAGGDTEAFF.

This chain links TRBV2 with TRBJ2-5; 8 positions agree with TRBD2. The CDR3 is made up of 15 amino acids. Germline-derived CDR1 and CDR2 are SNHLY and FYNNEI. Trimming at V came to 4 bases and at J to 2 bases, leaving 6 bases not matched to a gene. The CDR3 DNA is TGTGCCAGCAGTGGGCCTAGCGGGCTGCAAGAGACCCAGTACTTC. Amino acid sequence: CASSGPSGLQETQYF.